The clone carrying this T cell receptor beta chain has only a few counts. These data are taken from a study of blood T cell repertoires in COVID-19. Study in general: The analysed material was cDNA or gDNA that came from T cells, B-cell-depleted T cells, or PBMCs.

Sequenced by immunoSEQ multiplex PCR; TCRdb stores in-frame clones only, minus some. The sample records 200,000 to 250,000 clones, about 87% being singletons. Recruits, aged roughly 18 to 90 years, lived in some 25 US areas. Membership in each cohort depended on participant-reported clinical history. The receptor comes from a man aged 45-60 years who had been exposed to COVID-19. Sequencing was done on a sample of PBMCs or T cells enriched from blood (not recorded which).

This CDR3 reads CASSQVRGGYTF. The CDR3 nucleotides read TGTGCCAGCAGCCAAGTTCGCGGGGGCTACACCTTC. This chain uses TRBV3-1 (or the pseudogene TRBV3-2) with TRBJ1-2; D is unresolved. This CDR3 comprises 12 residues. From germline, CDR1 is LGHDT and CDR2 YNNKEL (reference sequence). V was shortened by 1 base and J by 8 bases, with 8 bases between the two germline ends.